This record concerns one T cell receptor beta chain sequence. Antigen specificity is unknown. The TCRbeta library was prepared with unique molecular identifiers. TCRdb reprocessed the PCR reads with MiXCR, giving one entry per CDR3 protein. The sample records some 840,000 distinct CDR3 sequences, under 20% being singletons. This entry comes from a study of T-cell reconstitution after alpha-beta-depleted transplantation in children. Study observations and caveats: Reportedly, alpha-beta T cells present about two months post-transplant originated from several hundred expanded clones of graft origin.

This sample comprised PBMCs, mostly from graft donor cells, obtained 360 days after TCRalphabeta/CD19-depleted stem cell transplant. This sequence was found in a male patient younger than 18 who had a stem cell transplant for acute lymphoblastic leukemia, so the T cells may come from the graft donor.

Written as DNA, the CDR3 is TGTGCCAGCAGCTACCTTCGAAAACAGGGGAGGAACACCGGGGAGCTGTTTTTT. This encodes CASSYLRKQGRNTGELFF. The rearrangement links TRBV5-5 to TRBJ2-2; the match to TRBD1 covers 7 bases. Germline V gene data show CDR1 as SGHKS and CDR2 as YYEKEE (reference sequence). J was trimmed by 1 base and V by 3 bases; bases with no gene match: 12. The CDR3 runs 18 residues.